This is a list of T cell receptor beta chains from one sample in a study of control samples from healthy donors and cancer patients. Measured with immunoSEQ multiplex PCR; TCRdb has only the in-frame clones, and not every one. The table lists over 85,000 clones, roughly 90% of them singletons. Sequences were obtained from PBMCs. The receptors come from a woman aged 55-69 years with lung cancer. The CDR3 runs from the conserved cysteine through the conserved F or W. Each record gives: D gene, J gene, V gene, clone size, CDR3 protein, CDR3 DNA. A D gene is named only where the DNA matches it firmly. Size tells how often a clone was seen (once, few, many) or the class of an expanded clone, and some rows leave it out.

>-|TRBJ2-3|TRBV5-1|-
CASSLEQKSTDTQYF
TGCGCCAGCAGCTTGGAACAGAAAAGCACAGATACGCAGTATTTT
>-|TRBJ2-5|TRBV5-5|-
CASSLAALEETQYF
TGTGCCAGCAGCTTGGCGGCTCTGGAAGAGACCCAGTACTTC
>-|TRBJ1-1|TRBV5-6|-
CASSLGDYTEAFF
TGTGCCAGCAGCTTGGGGGATTACACTGAAGCTTTCTTT
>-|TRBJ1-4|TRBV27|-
CASTVSHGSGEKLFF
TGTGCCAGCACGGTATCCCACGGGAGCGGTGAAAAACTGTTTTTT
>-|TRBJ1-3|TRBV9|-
CASSAGISGNTIYF
TGTGCCAGCAGCGCCGGGATCTCTGGAAACACCATATATTTT
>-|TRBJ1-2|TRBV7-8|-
CASSLANNYGYTF
TGTGCCAGCAGCTTAGCAAACAACTATGGCTACACCTTC
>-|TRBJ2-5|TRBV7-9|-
CASIRATQETQYF
TGTGCCAGCATCCGGGCAACCCAAGAGACCCAGTACTTC
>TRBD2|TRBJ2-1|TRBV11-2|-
CASRMIAGVHNEQFF
TGTGCCAGCAGGATGATAGCGGGAGTTCACAATGAGCAGTTCTTC
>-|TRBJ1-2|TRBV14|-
CASSPPQGYHYGYTF
TGTGCCAGCAGCCCGCCTCAGGGTTATCACTATGGCTACACCTTC
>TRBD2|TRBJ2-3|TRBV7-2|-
CASTSGLAGGQDTQYF
TGTGCCAGCACCTCCGGGCTAGCGGGAGGGCAAGATACGCAGTATTTT
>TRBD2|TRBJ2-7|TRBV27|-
CASSRRAGTSGSYEQYF
TGTGCCAGCAGCCGACGGGCTGGGACTAGCGGCTCCTACGAGCAGTACTTC
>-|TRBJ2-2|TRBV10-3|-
CAISESMGANTGELFF
TGTGCCATCAGTGAGTCGATGGGGGCGAACACCGGGGAGCTGTTTTTT
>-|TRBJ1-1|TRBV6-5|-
CASSYSFFTPNTEAFF
TGTGCCAGCAGTTACTCGTTCTTCACACCGAACACTGAAGCTTTCTTT
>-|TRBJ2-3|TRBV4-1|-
CASSPTGRGGTDTQYF
TGCGCCAGCAGCCCCACGGGACGGGGAGGCACAGATACGCAGTATTTT
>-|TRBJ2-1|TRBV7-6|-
CASSLKGGEVSYNEQFF
TGTGCCAGCAGCCTCAAAGGGGGAGAGGTATCCTACAATGAGCAGTTCTTC
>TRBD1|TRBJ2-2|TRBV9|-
CASSGPGQGASGELFF
TGTGCCAGCAGCGGACCCGGACAGGGTGCGTCCGGGGAGCTGTTTTTT
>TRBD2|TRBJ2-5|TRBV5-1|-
CASSLAPLAGGQETQYF
TGCGCCAGCAGCTTGGCCCCGCTAGCGGGAGGCCAAGAGACCCAGTACTTC
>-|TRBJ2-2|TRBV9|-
CASSVAGGTNTGELFF
TGTGCCAGCAGCGTAGCCGGGGGAACGAACACCGGGGAGCTGTTTTTT
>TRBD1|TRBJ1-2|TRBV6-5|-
CASSYRGLSLYGYTF
TGTGCCAGCAGCTACAGGGGTCTAAGCCTCTATGGCTACACCTTC
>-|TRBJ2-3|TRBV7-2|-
CASSLEIADTQYF
TGTGCCAGCAGCTTAGAGATAGCAGATACGCAGTATTTT
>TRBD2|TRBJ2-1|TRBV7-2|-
CASAWTSGDNEQFF
TGTGCCAGTGCTTGGACTAGCGGAGACAATGAGCAGTTCTTC
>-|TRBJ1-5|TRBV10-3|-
CAISGQPNQPQHF
TGTGCCATCAGTGGACAGCCCAATCAGCCCCAGCATTTT
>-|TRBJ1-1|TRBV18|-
CASSASGGGLTEAFF
TGTGCCAGCTCAGCCAGCGGTGGGGGGCTCACTGAAGCTTTCTTT
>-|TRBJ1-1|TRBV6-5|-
CASSYSLAEPTEAFF
TGTGCCAGCAGTTACTCCCTGGCAGAGCCCACTGAAGCTTTCTTT
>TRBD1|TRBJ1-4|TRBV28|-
CASTQTGGARNEKLFF
TGTGCCAGCACTCAGACAGGGGGCGCGAGAAATGAAAAACTGTTTTTT
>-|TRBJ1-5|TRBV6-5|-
CASRRDSYSNQPQHF
TGTGCCAGCAGACGCGACAGTTATAGCAATCAGCCCCAGCATTTT
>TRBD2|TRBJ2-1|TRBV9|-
CASSALLGLAGEQFF
TGTGCCAGCAGCGCGTTACTTGGACTAGCGGGAGAGCAGTTCTTC
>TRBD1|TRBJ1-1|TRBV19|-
CASSIEPGQGWTEAFF
TGTGCCAGTAGTATAGAGCCGGGACAGGGTTGGACTGAAGCTTTCTTT
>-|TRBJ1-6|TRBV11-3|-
CASSLVGSQPYNSPLHF
TGTGCCAGCAGCTTAGTCGGCTCCCAGCCCTATAATTCACCCCTCCACTTT
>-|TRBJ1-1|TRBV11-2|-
CASSFSQTTNTEAFF
TGTGCCAGCAGCTTTTCACAGACTACAAACACTGAAGCTTTCTTT
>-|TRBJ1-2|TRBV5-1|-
CASSSGGNYGYTF
TGCGCCAGCAGCTCGGGGGGTAACTATGGCTACACCTTC
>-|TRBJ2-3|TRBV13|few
CASSPTFGETTDTQYF
TGTGCCAGCAGCCCAACCTTTGGGGAGACAACAGATACGCAGTATTTT
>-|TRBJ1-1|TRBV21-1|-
CARRGGSDTEAFF
TGTGCCAGACGCGGGGGGAGTGACACTGAAGCTTTCTTT
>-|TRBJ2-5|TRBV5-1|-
CASSLGGTRETQYF
TGCGCCAGCAGCTTGGGAGGGACTCGGGAGACCCAGTACTTC
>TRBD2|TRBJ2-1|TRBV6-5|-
CASSKAGVYNEQFF
TGTGCCAGCAGTAAGGCGGGGGTCTACAATGAGCAGTTCTTC
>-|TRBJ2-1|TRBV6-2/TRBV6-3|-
CASRPWVRGGEDEQFF
TGTGCCAGCAGGCCTTGGGTCCGAGGGGGAGAGGATGAGCAGTTCTTC
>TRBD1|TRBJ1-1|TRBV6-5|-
CASSGTVNTEAFF
TGTGCCAGCAGCGGGACAGTGAACACTGAAGCTTTCTTT
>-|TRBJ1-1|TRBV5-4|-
CASSLGGRLNTEAFF
TGTGCCAGCAGCTTGGGGGGCCGGTTGAACACTGAAGCTTTCTTT
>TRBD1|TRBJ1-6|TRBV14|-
CASSQPGTGGSSPLHF
TGTGCCAGCAGCCAACCGGGGACAGGGGGATCTTCACCCCTCCACTTT
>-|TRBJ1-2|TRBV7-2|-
CASSLNTGGYTF
TGTGCCAGCAGCTTAAACACAGGAGGCTACACCTTC
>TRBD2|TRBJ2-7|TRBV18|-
CASSPPGLAYYEQYF
TGTGCCAGCTCACCACCGGGACTAGCCTACTACGAGCAGTACTTC
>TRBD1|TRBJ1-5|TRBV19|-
CASRLGSGGGHQPQHF
TGTGCCAGTAGATTGGGATCAGGGGGGGGGCATCAGCCCCAGCATTTT
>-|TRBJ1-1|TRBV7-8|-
CASSAGWQYTEAFF
TGTGCCAGCAGCGCCGGTTGGCAGTACACTGAAGCTTTCTTT
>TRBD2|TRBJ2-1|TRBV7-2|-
CASSLRTGSGGDEQFF
TGTGCCAGCAGCTTACGGACCGGTAGCGGGGGCGATGAGCAGTTCTTC
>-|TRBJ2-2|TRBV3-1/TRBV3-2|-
CASTPRLGVAGELFF
TGTGCCAGCACCCCTCGTCTCGGGGTGGCGGGGGAGCTGTTTTTT
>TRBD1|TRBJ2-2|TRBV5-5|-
CASSYGQGPELFF
TGTGCCAGCAGCTACGGACAGGGTCCGGAGCTGTTTTTT
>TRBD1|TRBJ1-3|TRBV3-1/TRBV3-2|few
CASSQAGQGFGNTIYF
TGTGCCAGCAGCCAGGCCGGACAGGGCTTTGGAAACACCATATATTTT